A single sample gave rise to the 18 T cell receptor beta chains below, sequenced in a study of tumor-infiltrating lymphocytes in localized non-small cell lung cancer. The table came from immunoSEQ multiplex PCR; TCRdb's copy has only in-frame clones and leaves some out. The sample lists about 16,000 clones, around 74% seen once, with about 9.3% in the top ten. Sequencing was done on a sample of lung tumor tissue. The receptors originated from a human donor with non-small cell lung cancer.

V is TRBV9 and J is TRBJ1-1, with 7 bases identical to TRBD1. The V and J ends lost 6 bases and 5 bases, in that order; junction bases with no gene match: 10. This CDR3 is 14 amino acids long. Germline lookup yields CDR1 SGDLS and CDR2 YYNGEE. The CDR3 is CASTKGQRWTEAFF. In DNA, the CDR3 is TGTGCCAGCACCAAGGGACAGCGGTGGACTGAAGCTTTCTTT.

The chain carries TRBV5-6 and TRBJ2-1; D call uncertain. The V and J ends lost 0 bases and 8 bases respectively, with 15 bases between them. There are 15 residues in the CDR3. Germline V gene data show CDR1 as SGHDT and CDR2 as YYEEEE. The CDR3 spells CASSLADSPRYEQFF. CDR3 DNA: TGTGCCAGCAGCTTGGCCGATAGTCCTCGATATGAGCAGTTCTTC.

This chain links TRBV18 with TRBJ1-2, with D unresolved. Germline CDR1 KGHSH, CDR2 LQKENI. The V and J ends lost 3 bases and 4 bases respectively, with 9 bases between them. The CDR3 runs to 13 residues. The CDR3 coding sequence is TGTGCCAGCTCACCGGACGGCGCCTATGGCTACACCTTC. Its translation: CASSPDGAYGYTF.

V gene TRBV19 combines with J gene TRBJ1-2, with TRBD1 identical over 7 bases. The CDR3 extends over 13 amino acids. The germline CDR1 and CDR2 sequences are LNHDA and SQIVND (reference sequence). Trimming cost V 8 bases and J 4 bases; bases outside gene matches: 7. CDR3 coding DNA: TGTGCCAGTCGCAGGGGGGGATTCTATGGCTACACCTTC. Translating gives CASRRGGFYGYTF.

The CDR3 protein is CASSEGTGGETQYF. CDR3 DNA: TGTGCCAGCAGTGAAGGGACAGGGGGAGAGACCCAGTACTTC. V usage is TRBV6-1 and J usage is TRBJ2-5; TRBD1 agrees at 10 bases. The CDR3 has 14 residues. From germline, CDR1 is MNHNS and CDR2 SASEGT. V shed 1 base, J shed 4 bases, and the junction held 0 bases outside the gene matches.

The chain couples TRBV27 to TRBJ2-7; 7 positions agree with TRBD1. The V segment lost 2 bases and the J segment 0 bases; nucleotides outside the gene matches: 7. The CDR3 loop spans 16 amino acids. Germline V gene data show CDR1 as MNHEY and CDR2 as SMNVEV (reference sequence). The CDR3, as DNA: TGTGCCAGCAGTTTAAGTGGTGGGACAGCCTCCTACGAGCAGTACTTC. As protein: CASSLSGGTASYEQYF.

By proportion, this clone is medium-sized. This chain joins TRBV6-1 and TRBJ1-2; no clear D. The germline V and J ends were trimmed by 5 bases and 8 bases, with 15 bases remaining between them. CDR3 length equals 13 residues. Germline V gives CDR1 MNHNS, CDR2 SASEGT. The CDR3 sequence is CASSPPTQAGYTF. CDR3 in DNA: TGTGCCAGCAGTCCTCCGACCCAGGCGGGCTACACCTTC.

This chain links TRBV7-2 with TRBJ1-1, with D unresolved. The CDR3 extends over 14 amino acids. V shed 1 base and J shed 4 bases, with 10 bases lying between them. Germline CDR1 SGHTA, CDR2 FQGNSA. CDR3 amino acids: CASSLEYGITEAFF. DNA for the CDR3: TGTGCCAGCAGCTTAGAGTACGGGATCACTGAAGCTTTCTTT.

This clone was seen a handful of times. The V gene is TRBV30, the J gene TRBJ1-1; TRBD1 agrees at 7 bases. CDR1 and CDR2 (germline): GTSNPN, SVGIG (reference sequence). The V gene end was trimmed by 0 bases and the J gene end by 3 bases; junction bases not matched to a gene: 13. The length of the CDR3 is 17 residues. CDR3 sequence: CAWSVGVGTEVYTEAFF. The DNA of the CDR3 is TGTGCCTGGAGTGTAGGGGTAGGGACAGAGGTGTACACTGAAGCTTTCTTT.

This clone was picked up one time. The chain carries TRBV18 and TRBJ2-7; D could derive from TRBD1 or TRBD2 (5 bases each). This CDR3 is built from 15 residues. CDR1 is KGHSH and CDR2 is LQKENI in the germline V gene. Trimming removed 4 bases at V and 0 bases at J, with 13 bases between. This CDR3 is CASSLGDGSSYEQYF. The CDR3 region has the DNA TGTGCCAGCTCACTCGGGGACGGTAGCTCCTACGAGCAGTACTTC.

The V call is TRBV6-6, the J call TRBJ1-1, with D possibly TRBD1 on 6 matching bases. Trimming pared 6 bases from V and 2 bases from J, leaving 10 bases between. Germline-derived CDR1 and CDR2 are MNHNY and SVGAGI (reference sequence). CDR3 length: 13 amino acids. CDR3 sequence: CASRTQGNTEAFF. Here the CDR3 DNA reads TGTGCCAGCAGAACACAGGGAAACACTGAAGCTTTCTTT.

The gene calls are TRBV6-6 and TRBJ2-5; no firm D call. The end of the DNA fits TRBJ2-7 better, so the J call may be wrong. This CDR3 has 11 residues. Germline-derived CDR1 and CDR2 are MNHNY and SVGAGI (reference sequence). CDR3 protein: CASRRAYEQYF. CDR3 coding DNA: TGTGCCAGCAGGAGAGCCTACGAGCAGTACTTC.

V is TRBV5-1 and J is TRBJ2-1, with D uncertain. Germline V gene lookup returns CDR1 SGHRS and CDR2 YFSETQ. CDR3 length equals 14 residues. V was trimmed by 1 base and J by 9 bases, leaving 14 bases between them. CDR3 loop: CASSLQTTSGEQFF. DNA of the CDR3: TGCGCCAGCAGCTTGCAAACCACTTCGGGTGAGCAGTTCTTC.

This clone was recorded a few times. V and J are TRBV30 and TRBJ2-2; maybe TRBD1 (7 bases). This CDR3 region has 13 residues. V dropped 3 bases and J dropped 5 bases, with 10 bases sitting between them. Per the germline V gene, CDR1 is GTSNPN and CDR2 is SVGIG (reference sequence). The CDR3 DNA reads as TGTGCCTGGAGCCAGGGGGGTACCGGGGAGCTGTTTTTT. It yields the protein CAWSQGGTGELFF.

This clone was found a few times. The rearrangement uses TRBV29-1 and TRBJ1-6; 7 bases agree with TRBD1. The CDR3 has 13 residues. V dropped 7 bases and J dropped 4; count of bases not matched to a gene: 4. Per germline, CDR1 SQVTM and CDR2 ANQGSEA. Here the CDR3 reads CSAGTDYNSPLHF. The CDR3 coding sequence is TGCAGCGCCGGGACAGATTATAATTCACCCCTCCACTTT.

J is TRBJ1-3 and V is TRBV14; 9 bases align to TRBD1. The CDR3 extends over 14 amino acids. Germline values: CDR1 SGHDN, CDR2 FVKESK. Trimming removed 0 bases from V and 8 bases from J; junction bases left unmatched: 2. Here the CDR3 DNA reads TGTGCCAGCAGCCAAGAGGACAGGGGAGACACCATATATTTT. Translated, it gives CASSQEDRGDTIYF. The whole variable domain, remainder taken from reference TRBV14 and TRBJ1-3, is EAGVTQFPSHSVIEKGQTVTLRCDPISGHDNLYWYRRVMGKEIKFLLHFVKESKQDESGMPNNRFLAERTGGTYSTLKVQPAELEDSGVYFCASSQEDRGDTIYFGEGSWLTVV.

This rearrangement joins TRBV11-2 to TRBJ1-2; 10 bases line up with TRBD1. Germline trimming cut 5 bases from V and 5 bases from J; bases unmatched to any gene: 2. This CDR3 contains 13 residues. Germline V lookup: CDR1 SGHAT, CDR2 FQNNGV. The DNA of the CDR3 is TGTGCCAGCAGCCGGACAGGGGGGTATGGCTACACCTTC. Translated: CASSRTGGYGYTF.

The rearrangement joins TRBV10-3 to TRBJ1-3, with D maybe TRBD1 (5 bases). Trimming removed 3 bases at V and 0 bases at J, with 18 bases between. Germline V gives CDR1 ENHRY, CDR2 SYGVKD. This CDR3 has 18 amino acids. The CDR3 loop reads CAISDGSRGISSGNTIYF. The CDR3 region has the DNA TGTGCCATCAGTGACGGGTCCCGGGGCATTTCCTCTGGAAACACCATATATTTT.